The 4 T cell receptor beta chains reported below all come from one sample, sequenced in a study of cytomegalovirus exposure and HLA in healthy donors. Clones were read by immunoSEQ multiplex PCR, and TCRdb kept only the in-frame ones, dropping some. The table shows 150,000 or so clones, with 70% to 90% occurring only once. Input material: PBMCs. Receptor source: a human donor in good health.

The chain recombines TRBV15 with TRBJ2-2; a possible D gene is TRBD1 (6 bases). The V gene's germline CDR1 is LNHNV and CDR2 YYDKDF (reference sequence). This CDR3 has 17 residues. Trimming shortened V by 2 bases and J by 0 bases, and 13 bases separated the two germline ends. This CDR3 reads CATSRSDGQSNTGELFF. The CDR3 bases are TGTGCCACCAGCAGATCGGATGGACAGTCGAACACCGGGGAGCTGTTTTTT.

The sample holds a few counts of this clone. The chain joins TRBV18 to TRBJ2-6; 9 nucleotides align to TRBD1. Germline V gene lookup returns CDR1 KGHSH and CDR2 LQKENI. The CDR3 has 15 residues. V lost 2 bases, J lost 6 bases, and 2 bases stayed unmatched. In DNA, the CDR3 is TGTGCCAGCTCACCAAGGACAGGGGAGGCCAACGTCCTGACTTTC. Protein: CASSPRTGEANVLTF.

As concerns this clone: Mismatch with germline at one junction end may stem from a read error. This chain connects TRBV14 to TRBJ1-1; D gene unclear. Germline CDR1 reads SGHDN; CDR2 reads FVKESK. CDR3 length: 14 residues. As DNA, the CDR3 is TGTGCCAGCAGCCGCGGGATCTCAAACAGTGAAGCTTTCTTT. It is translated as CASSRGISNSEAFF.

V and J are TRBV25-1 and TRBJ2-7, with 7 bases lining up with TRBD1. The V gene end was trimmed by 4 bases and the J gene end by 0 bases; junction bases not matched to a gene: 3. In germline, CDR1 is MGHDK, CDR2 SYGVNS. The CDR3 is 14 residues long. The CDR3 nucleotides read TGTGCCAGCAGTGCCTGGGACAGCTCCTACGAGCAGTACTTC. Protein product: CASSAWDSSYEQYF.